This note documents a single T cell receptor (beta chain) sequence. Its antigen is unknown. The data were obtained in a study of shared clonotypes between healthy human individuals. This CDR3 comprises 14 residues. CDR1 and CDR2 (germline): MNHEY, SMNVEV (reference sequence). V was shortened by 6 bases and J by 6 bases, with 15 bases between the two germline ends. An assay was performed, and its level was deep. Per the original methods: For the immunoSEQ data, sequences were junction-only without quality scores, so filtering differed. The protocol was immunoSEQ multiplex PCR, while the TCRdb copy is restricted to in-frame clones and leaves out a portion. The V and J calls and clone size come from that table; D and trimming were worked out from the DNA. In the table there are around 1.6 million clones, approximately 98% of which are singletons. Overall study findings and caveats: Non-shared clonotypes had lower generation probabilities than those shared by all four donors. Naive subsets typically showed greater estimated richness than memory subsets.

The clonotype comes from a man aged 30-40 years in good health. The chain recombines TRBV27 with TRBJ1-5, with D maybe TRBD1 (6 bases). The sample consisted of naive CD4+ T cells sorted from blood. Documented subset: CD45RA+ positively selected. The CDR3 reads CASSPGARVQPQHF. The CDR3 region has the DNA TGTGCCAGCAGCCCAGGGGCGCGTGTTCAGCCCCAGCATTTT.